This T cell receptor beta chain was recovered during a study of T cells in Graves' hyperthyroidism and ophthalmopathy. Across the study: Before treatment of any kind, peripheral blood was taken at initial diagnosis. General study results and limits: Expanded thyroid clonotypes (above 0.001) were mostly also found in blood.

TCR beta CDR3 sequences were amplified from RNA transcripts. RT-PCR in the first round (using the HTBI primer set) targeted the TCR CDR3. TCRdb re-called the multiplex PCR reads through MiXCR, storing one row per CDR3 protein. The table shows hundreds of thousands of distinct CDR3 sequences, with around 39% occurring only once. Germline lookup yields CDR1 LNHDA and CDR2 SQIVND (reference sequence). Trimming pared 4 bases from V and 1 base from J, leaving 10 bases between. The CDR3 length is 14 residues. Details on this clonotype: As yet, its antigen is unknown.

Sequencing was carried out using blood. This chain joins TRBV19 and TRBJ1-1; D gene uncertain. The sequence derives from a man aged 18 to 29 with Graves' hyperthyroidism. For the CDR3, the DNA is TGTGCCAGTAGTAGCCGAGATGCGAACACTGAAGCTTTCTTT. Encoded protein: CASSSRDANTEAFF.